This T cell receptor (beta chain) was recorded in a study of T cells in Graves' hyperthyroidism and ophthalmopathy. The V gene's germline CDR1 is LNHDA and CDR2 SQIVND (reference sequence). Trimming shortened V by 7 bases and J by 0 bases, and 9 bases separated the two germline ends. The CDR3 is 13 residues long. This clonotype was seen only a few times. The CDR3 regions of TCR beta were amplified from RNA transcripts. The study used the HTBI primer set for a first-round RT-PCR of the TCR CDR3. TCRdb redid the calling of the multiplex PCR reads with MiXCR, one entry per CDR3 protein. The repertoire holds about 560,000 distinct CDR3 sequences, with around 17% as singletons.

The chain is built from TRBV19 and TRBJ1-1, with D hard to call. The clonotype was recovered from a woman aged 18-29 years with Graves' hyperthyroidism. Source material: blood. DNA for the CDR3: TGTGCCAGTAACACCAAATTGAACACTGAAGCTTTCTTT. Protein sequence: CASNTKLNTEAFF.